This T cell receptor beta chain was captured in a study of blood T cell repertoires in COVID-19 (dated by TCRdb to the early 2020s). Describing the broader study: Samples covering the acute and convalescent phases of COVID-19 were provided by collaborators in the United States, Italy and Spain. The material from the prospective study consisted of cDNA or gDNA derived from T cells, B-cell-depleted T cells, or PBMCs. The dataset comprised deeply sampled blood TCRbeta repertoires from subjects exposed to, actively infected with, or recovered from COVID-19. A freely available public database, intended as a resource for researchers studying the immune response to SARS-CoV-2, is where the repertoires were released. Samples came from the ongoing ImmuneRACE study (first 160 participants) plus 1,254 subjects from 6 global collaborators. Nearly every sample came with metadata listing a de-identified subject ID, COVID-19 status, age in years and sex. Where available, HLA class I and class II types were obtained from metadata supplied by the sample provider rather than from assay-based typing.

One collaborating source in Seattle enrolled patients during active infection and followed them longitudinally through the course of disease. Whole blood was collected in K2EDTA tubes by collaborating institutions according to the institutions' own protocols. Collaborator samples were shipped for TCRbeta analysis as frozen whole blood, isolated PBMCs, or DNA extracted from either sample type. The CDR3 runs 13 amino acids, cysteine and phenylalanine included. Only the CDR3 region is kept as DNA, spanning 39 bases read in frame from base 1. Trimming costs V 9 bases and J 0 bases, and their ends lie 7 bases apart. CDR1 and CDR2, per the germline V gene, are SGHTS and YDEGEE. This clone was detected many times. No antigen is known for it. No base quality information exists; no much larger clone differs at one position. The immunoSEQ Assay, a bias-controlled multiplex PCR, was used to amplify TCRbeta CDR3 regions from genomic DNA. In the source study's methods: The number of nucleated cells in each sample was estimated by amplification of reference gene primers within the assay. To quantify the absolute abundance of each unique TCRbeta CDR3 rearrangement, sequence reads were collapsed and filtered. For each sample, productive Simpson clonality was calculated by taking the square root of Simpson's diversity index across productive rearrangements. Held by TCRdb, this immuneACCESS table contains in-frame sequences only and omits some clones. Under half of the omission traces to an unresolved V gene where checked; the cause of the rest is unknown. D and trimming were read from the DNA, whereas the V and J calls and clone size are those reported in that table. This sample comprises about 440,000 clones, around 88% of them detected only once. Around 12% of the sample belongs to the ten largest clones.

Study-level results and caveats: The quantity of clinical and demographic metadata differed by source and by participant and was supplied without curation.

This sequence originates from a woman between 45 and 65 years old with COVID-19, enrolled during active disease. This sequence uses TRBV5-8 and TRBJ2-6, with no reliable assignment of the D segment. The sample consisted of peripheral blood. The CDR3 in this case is CAITSSGANVLTF. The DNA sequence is TGTGCCATTACCAGCTCTGGGGCCAACGTCCTGACTTTC.